This entry lists 23 T cell receptor beta chains sequenced from one sample in a study of blood T cell repertoires in COVID-19. The protocol was immunoSEQ multiplex PCR, while the TCRdb copy is restricted to in-frame clones and leaves out a portion. Of roughly 120,000 clones listed, around 80% are singletons. The specimen sequenced was peripheral blood. Receptors originate from a man in his sixties or seventies with acute or convalescent COVID-19.

This chain joins TRBV13 and TRBJ2-7; D is possibly TRBD1 (6 bases). V lost 0 bases to trimming and J lost 6 bases, with 15 bases between them. In germline, CDR1 is PRHDT, CDR2 FYEKMQ (reference sequence). This CDR3 has 15 amino acids. The CDR3 DNA sequence: TGTGCCAGCAGCTTAGGCCGGGACACGCAGACCGAGCAGTACTTC. The encoded protein is CASSLGRDTQTEQYF.

The gene calls are TRBV24-1 and TRBJ2-5; 9 bases are a match to TRBD1. Germline V lookup: CDR1 KGHDR, CDR2 SFDVKD. The CDR3 is 16 residues long. Germline trimming cut 6 bases from V and 2 bases from J; bases unmatched to any gene: 9. The CDR3 here is CATSLGGQGGQETQYF. The CDR3 nucleotides are TGTGCCACCAGTCTTGGGGGACAGGGAGGACAAGAGACCCAGTACTTC.

V and J are TRBV13 and TRBJ2-3; TRBD1 agrees at 7 bases. This CDR3 region has 16 residues. CDR1 and CDR2 from the germline V gene are PRHDT and FYEKMQ (reference sequence). V was pared by 0 bases and J by 2 bases, with 5 bases of the junction left unmatched. CDR3 sequence reads: CASSLGFDRDTDTQYF. Written as DNA, the CDR3 is TGTGCCAGCAGCTTAGGTTTCGACAGGGACACAGATACGCAGTATTTT.

The chain couples TRBV5-4 to TRBJ2-3, with D maybe TRBD1 (5 bases). CDR1 is SGHNT and CDR2 is YYREEE in the germline V gene (reference sequence). The CDR3 totals 15 residues. Trimming shortened V by 3 bases and J by 3 bases, and 14 bases separated the two germline ends. CDR3 nucleotides: TGTGCCAGCAGCTCTTCACCTACAGGAACAGATACGCAGTATTTT. This sequence encodes CASSSSPTGTDTQYF.

In this sample, this clone turned up once. This chain joins TRBV5-1 and TRBJ2-5; 9 positions match TRBD1. The CDR3 loop spans 15 amino acids. The ends lost 4 bases at V and 1 base at J; junction bases unmatched: 5. Germline CDR1 is SGHRS and CDR2 is YFSETQ. CDR3 sequence (DNA): TGCGCCAGCAGCGGCCAGACAGGGGGCCAAGAGACCCAGTACTTC. This encodes CASSGQTGGQETQYF.

This clone occurred once. The V gene is TRBV9, the J gene TRBJ2-3; 8 positions agree with TRBD2. There are 18 residues in the CDR3. Germline-derived CDR1 and CDR2 are SGDLS and YYNGEE. Trimming at V came to 4 bases and at J to 5 bases, leaving 18 bases not matched to a gene. The DNA of the CDR3 is TGTGCCAGCAGCCCGAGGGGGGTAGCGGGGCCACGAGGAGATACGCAGTATTTT. Its translation is CASSPRGVAGPRGDTQYF.

The rearrangement joins TRBV27 to TRBJ1-6; maybe TRBD1 (6 bases). The V end lost 4 bases, the J end lost 4 bases, and 8 bases lay between the germline ends. From germline, CDR1 is MNHEY and CDR2 SMNVEV (reference sequence). This CDR3 is 14 amino acids long. The DNA for the CDR3 is TGTGCCAGCAGTTCGACAGGATATAATTCACCCCTCCACTTT. It yields the protein CASSSTGYNSPLHF.

V and J are TRBV19 and TRBJ2-5; 8 bases align to TRBD1. The germline CDR1 and CDR2 sequences are LNHDA and SQIVND (reference sequence). The CDR3 extends over 14 amino acids. The V segment lost 5 bases and the J segment 7 bases; nucleotides outside the gene matches: 9. The CDR3: CASSAGQGTVTQYF. DNA for the CDR3: TGTGCCAGTAGTGCAGGACAGGGAACAGTGACCCAGTACTTC.

V and J are TRBV9 and TRBJ1-2; D ambiguous. CDR3 length: 12 residues. Trimming left V 7 bases short and J 5 bases short, with 12 bases between. CDR1 SGDLS and CDR2 YYNGEE come from the germline V gene. CDR3 region: CASWRAIYGYTF. The CDR3 DNA follows: TGTGCCAGCTGGAGGGCGATATATGGCTACACCTTC.

This rearrangement joins TRBV30 to TRBJ1-6; TRBD1 agrees at 9 bases. This CDR3 has 20 amino acids. In germline, CDR1 is GTSNPN, CDR2 SVGIG (reference sequence). V shed 4 bases and J 0 bases; nucleotides not matched to a gene: 16. For the CDR3, the DNA is TGTGCCTGGAACCCGGGACAGGGAGTTTATTTGAGCTCCTATAATTCACCCCTCCACTTT. It translates to CAWNPGQGVYLSSYNSPLHF.

V and J are TRBV7-3 and TRBJ1-5, with a tentative D call TRBD1 (5 bases). Germline lookup yields CDR1 SGHTA and CDR2 FQGTGA. The length of the CDR3 is 16 residues. V lost 5 bases and J lost 2, with 16 bases in between. The CDR3 spells CASSGNLTERNQPQHF. The CDR3 bases are TGTGCCAGCAGCGGAAATTTGACAGAGCGCAATCAGCCCCAGCATTTT.

This clone has a single count. The chain uses TRBV11-2 and TRBJ2-1; D is perhaps TRBD2 (7 bases). V was shortened by 4 bases and J by 4 bases, with 14 bases between the two germline ends. The CDR3 has 15 amino acids. CDR1 is SGHAT and CDR2 is FQNNGV in the germline V gene. This CDR3 is CASSSRGARYNEQFF. DNA for the CDR3: TGTGCCAGCAGCTCCCGGGGGGCGAGATACAATGAGCAGTTCTTC.

The J gene is TRBJ1-1, the V gene TRBV4-2, with 7 bases aligning to TRBD1. Germline V lookup: CDR1 LGHNA, CDR2 YNFKEQ. V trimming: 7 bases; J trimming: 1 base; junction bases outside the gene matches: 3. The length of the CDR3 is 13 residues. CDR3 amino acids: CASNGQANTEAFF. The CDR3 DNA is TGTGCCAGCAACGGACAGGCGAACACTGAAGCTTTCTTT.

The V and J genes are TRBV21-1 and TRBJ1-1; the table's D call, TRBD1, was not checked against the DNA. TRBV21-1 constitutes a pseudogene. The CDR3 is 15 residues long. In nucleotides, the CDR3 is TGTGCCAGCAGCAATATCAGGGCCCCGAACACTGAAGCTTTCTTT. Translated, it gives CASSNIRAPNTEAFF.

In its sample, this clone was seen a few times. The gene calls are TRBV5-1 and TRBJ2-2, with 8 bases lining up with TRBD1. Germline CDR1 SGHRS, CDR2 YFSETQ. The trim removed 4 bases at V and 9 bases at J, leaving 8 bases unmatched. The CDR3 sequence is 14 residues long. The CDR3 here is CASSPLDRVRELFF. The DNA for the CDR3 is TGCGCCAGCAGCCCATTGGACAGGGTCCGGGAGCTGTTTTTT.

V and J are TRBV24-1 and TRBJ2-7; the D gene is possibly TRBD2 (7 bases). Per the germline V gene, CDR1 is KGHDR and CDR2 is SFDVKD. Trimming left V 0 bases short and J 0 bases short, with 17 bases between. There are 18 residues in the CDR3. Here the CDR3 DNA reads TGTGCCACCAGTGATTTGCAAATTCTGGGGGGGGCCTCCTACGAGCAGTACTTC. It is translated as CATSDLQILGGASYEQYF.

The gene calls are TRBV4-2 and TRBJ1-5; D is ambiguous. The ends were cut back, 4 bases at V and 3 bases at J, with 13 bases in the middle. The CDR3 loop spans 15 amino acids. In germline, CDR1 is LGHNA, CDR2 YNFKEQ. The CDR3 is CASSPSTGPNQPQHF. Written as DNA, the CDR3 is TGTGCCAGCAGCCCTTCGACTGGCCCCAATCAGCCCCAGCATTTT.

The V and J genes are TRBV5-1 and TRBJ1-3, with D possibly TRBD1 on 6 matching bases. The CDR3 spans 16 residues. Trimming left V 3 bases short and J 0 bases short, with 13 bases between. CDR1 and CDR2 (germline): SGHRS, YFSETQ. The CDR3 DNA sequence: TGCGCCAGCAGCTCGAGGGACATCAACTCTGGAAACACCATATATTTT. Its translation: CASSSRDINSGNTIYF.

The rearrangement uses TRBV12-3 or TRBV12-4 and TRBJ2-1, with D maybe TRBD1 (5 bases). Trimming took off 5 bases at V and 7 bases at J, with 6 bases between the two ends. CDR3 length: 11 amino acids. DNA for the CDR3: TGTGCCAGCAGTAGGGGAAATGAGCAGTTCTTC. Translation gives CASSRGNEQFF.

The chain has TRBV7-9 and TRBJ2-7; 7 bases align to TRBD1. The V gene end was trimmed by 5 bases and the J gene end by 11 bases; junction bases not matched to a gene: 9. Germline CDR1 is SEHNR and CDR2 is FQNEAQ (reference sequence). The CDR3 has 12 amino acids. In DNA, the CDR3 is TGTGCCAGCAGCGCTGTGGGACAGATGGAGTACTTC. Encoded protein: CASSAVGQMEYF.

The genes are TRBV19 and TRBJ2-1; the D gene is possibly TRBD2 (6 bases). The V and J ends lost 0 bases and 4 bases respectively, with 10 bases between them. CDR3 length equals 15 residues. Germline CDR1 and CDR2: LNHDA and SQIVND (reference sequence). CDR3 in amino acids: CASSIENSGYNEQFF. CDR3 in DNA: TGTGCCAGTAGTATAGAGAATAGCGGTTACAATGAGCAGTTCTTC.

The V gene is TRBV5-1, the J gene TRBJ2-3, with 8 bases aligning to TRBD2. The CDR3 is made up of 14 amino acids. Trimming removed 4 bases from V and 5 bases from J; junction bases left unmatched: 6. Germline CDR1 SGHRS, CDR2 YFSETQ. Here the CDR3 reads CASSGGTSGDTQYF. CDR3 sequence (DNA): TGCGCCAGCAGCGGCGGAACTAGCGGAGATACGCAGTATTTT.

V and J are TRBV3-1 (or the pseudogene TRBV3-2) and TRBJ1-2, with 9 bases matching TRBD1. CDR3 size: 14 residues. The germline gives CDR1 LGHDT, CDR2 YNNKEL (reference sequence). J was trimmed by 6 bases and V by 3 bases; bases with no gene match: 5. The CDR3 spells CASSQGTGFHGYTF. CDR3 in DNA: TGTGCCAGCAGCCAGGGGACAGGGTTTCATGGCTACACCTTC.